This T cell receptor beta chain was documented in a study of blood T cell repertoires in COVID-19. The CDR3 contains 15 residues. Germline CDR1 reads MNHEY; CDR2 reads SVGAGI. The trim removed 6 bases at V and 4 bases at J, leaving 10 bases unmatched. Sequencing used immunoSEQ multiplex PCR; TCRdb keeps in-frame clones, though not all of them. The sample contains around 120,000 clones, almost 90% of which appear only once. Seattle patients were enrolled while actively infected and followed longitudinally. The rearrangement joins TRBV6-5 to TRBJ2-7; TRBD1 matches 9 bases. The sequenced material came from peripheral blood. This receptor was obtained from a woman aged 55-70 years with COVID-19, enrolled during active disease. CDR3 loop: CASRGEQGATYEQYF. Here the CDR3 DNA reads TGTGCCAGCAGGGGCGAACAGGGGGCAACGTACGAGCAGTACTTC.